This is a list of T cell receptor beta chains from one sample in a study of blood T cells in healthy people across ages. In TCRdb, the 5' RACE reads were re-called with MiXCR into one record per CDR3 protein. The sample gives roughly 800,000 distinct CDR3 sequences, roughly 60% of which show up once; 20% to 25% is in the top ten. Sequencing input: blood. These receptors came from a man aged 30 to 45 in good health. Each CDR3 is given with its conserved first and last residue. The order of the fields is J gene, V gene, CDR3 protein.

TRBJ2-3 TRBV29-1 CSVRAGDTQYF
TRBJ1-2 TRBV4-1 CASSQTQGLEYGYTF
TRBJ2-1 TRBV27 CASSVKLPYNEQFF
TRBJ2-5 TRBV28 CASETGGKETQYF
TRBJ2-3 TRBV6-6 CAGSGTDKFTDTQYF
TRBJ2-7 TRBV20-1 CSASRAQGSYEQYF
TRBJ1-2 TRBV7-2 CASSSLQGAGGYTF
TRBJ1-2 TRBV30 CAWSQGLGYGYTF
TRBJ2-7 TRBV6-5 CASSKDRGRYEQYF
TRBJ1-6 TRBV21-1 CASSKARDGNSPLHF
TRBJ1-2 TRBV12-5 CASGASFGGQGEVVGGYTF
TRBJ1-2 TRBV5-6 CASSLQGPKYTF
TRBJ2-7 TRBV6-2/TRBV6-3 CASSYRGLAQGAYEQYF
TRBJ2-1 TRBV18 CASSPSAATYNEQFF
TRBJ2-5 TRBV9 CASSAPLAGETQYF